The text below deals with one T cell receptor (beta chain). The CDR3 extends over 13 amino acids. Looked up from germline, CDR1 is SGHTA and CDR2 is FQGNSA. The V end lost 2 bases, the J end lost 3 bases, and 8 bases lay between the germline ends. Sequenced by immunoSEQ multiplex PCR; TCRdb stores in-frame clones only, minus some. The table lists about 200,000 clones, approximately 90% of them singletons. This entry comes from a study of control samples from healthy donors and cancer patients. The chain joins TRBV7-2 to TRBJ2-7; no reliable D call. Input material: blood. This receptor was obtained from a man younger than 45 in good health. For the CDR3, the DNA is TGTGCCAGCAGCTTAAGTCCGGACTACGAGCAGTACTTC. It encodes CASSLSPDYEQYF.